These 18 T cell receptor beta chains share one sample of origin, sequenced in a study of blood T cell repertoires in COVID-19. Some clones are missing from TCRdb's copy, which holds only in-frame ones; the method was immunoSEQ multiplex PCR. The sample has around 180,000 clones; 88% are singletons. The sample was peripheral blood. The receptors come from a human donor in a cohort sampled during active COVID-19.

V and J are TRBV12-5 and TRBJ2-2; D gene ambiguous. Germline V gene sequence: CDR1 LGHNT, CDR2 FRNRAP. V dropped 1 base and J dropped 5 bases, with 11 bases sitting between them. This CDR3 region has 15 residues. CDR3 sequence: CASGLAPLLTGELFF. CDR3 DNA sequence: TGTGCTAGTGGTTTGGCCCCTTTACTAACCGGGGAGCTGTTTTTT. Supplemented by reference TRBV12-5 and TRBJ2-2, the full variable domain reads DARVTQTPRHKVTEMGQEVTMRCQPILGHNTVFWYRQTMMQGLELLAYFRNRAPLDDSGMPKDRFSAEMPDATLATLKIQPSEPRDSAVYFCASGLAPLLTGELFFGEGSRLTVL.

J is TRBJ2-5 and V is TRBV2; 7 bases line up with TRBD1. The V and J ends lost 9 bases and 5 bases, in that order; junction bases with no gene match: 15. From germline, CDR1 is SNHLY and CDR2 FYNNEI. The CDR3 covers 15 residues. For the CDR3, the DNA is TGTGCCAGTTCCCCAAGAGAAGGGGGCGGTGAGACCCAGTACTTC. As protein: CASSPREGGGETQYF.

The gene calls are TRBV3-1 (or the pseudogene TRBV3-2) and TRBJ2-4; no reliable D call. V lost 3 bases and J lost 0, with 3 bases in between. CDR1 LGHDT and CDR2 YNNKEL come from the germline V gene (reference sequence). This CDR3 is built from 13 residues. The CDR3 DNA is TGTGCCAGCAGCCATCTAGCCAAAAACATTCAGTACTTC. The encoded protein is CASSHLAKNIQYF.

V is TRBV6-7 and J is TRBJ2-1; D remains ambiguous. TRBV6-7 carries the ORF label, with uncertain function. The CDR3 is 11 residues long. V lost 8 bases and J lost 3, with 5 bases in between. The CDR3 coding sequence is TGTGCCAGCCTAAGCTACAATGAGCAGTTCTTC. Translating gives CASLSYNEQFF.

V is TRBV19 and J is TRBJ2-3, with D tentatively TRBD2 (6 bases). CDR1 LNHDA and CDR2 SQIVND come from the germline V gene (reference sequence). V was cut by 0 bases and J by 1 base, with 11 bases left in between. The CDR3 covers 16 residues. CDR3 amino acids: CASSIETGEGTDTQYF. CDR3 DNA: TGTGCCAGTAGTATAGAGACGGGAGAAGGCACAGATACGCAGTATTTT.

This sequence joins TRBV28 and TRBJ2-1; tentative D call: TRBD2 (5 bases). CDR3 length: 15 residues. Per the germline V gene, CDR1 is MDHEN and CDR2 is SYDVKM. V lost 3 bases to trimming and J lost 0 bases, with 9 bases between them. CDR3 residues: CASSFQRSSYNEQFF. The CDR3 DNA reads TGTGCCAGCAGTTTTCAGCGGAGCTCCTACAATGAGCAGTTCTTC.

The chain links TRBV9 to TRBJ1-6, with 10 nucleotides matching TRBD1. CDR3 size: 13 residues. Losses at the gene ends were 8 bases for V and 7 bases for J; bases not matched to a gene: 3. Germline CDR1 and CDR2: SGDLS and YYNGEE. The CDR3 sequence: CASSTGGNSPLHF. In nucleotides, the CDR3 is TGTGCCAGTTCGACAGGGGGCAATTCACCCCTCCACTTT.

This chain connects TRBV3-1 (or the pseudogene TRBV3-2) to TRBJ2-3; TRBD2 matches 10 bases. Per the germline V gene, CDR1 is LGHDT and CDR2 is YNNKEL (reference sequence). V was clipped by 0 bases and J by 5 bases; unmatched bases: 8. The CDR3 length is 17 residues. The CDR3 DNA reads TGTGCCAGCAGCCAAGACCTAGCGGGGGCCTTAGGAGATACGCAGTATTTT. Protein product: CASSQDLAGALGDTQYF.

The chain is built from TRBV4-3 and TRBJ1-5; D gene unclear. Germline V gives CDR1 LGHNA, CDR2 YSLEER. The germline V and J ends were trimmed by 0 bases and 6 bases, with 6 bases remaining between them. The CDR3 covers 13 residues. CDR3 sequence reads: CASSQDLGQPQHF. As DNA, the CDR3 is TGCGCCAGCAGCCAAGATCTCGGTCAGCCCCAGCATTTT.

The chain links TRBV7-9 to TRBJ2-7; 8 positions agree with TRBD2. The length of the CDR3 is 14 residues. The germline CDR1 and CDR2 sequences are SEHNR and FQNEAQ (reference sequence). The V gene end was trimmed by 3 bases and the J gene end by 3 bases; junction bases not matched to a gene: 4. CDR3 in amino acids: CASSFSGGRYEQYF. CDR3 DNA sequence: TGTGCCAGCAGCTTCTCGGGAGGGCGCTACGAGCAGTACTTC.

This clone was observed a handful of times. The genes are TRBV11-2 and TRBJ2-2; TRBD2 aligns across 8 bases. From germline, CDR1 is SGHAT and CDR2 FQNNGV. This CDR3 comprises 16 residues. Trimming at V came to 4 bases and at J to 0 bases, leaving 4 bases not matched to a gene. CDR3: CASSSGLAANTGELFF. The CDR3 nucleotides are TGTGCCAGCAGCTCCGGACTAGCTGCGAACACCGGGGAGCTGTTTTTT.

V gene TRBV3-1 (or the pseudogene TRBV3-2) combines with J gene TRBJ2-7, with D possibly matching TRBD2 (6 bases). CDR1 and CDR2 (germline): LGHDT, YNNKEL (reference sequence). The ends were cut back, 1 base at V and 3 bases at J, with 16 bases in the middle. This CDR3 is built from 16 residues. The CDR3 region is CASSQGPGGSLYEQYF. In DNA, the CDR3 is TGTGCCAGCAGCCAAGGTCCTGGAGGGAGTCTCTACGAGCAGTACTTC.

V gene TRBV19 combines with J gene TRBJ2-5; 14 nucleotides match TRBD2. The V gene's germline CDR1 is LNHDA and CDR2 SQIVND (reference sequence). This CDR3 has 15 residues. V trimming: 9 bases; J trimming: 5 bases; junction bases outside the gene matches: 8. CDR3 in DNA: TGTGCCAGCCTCTCGGGACTAGCGGGAGAGGAGACCCAGTACTTC. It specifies CASLSGLAGEETQYF. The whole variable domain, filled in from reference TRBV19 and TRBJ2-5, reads DGGITQSPKYLFRKEGQNVTLSCEQNLNHDAMYWYRQDPGQGLRLIYYSQIVNDFQKGDIAEGYSVSREKKESFPLTVTSAQKNPTAFYLCASLSGLAGEETQYFGPGTRLLVL.

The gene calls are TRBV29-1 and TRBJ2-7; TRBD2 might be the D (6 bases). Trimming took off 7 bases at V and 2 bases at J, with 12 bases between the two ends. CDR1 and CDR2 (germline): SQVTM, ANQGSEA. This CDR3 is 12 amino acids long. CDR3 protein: CSAGGVAYEQYF. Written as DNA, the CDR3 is TGCAGCGCCGGAGGGGTCGCCTACGAGCAGTACTTC.

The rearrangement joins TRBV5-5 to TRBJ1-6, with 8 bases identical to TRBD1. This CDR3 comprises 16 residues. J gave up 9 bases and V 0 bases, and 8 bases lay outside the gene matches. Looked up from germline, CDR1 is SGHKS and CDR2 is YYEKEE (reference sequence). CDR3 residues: CASSLDGQGIGSPLHF. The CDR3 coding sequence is TGTGCCAGCAGCTTGGATGGACAGGGAATAGGTTCACCCCTCCACTTT.

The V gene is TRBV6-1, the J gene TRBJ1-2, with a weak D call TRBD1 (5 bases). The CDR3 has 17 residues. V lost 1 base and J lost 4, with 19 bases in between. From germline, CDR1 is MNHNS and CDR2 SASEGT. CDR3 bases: TGTGCCAGCAGTGAAGAACGGGGGGACCATCCCTTCTATGGCTACACCTTC. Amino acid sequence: CASSEERGDHPFYGYTF.

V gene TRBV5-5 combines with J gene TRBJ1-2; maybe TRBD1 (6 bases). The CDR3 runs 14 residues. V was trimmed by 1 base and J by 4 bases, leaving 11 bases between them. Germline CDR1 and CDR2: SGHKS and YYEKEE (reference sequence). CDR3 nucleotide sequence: TGTGCCAGCAGCTTGTCATCAGGGGCCTATGGCTACACCTTC. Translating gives CASSLSSGAYGYTF.

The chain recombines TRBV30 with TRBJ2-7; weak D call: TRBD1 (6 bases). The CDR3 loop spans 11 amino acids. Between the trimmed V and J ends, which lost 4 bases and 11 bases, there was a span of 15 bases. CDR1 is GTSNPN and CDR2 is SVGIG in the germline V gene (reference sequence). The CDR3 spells CAWIAGTRKYF. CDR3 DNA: TGTGCCTGGATTGCCGGGACAAGAAAGTACTTC.